One T cell receptor beta chain is described in this entry. What it recognizes is unknown. The data originate from a study of shared clonotypes between healthy human individuals. Study-wide context: Researchers drew samples from two women and three men aged 18 to 49. General study points: Though the depth was large, rarefaction showed that sorted-subset sequencing was incomplete. Memory subsets generally showed lower estimated richness than naive subsets.

Authors' data handling: Filtering was not the same, since immunoSEQ gave junction-only sequences without quality scores. This table comes from immunoSEQ multiplex PCR, and its TCRdb copy is limited to in-frame clones, with some not included. V and J calls and clone size are given by that table; D and trimming were obtained from the DNA. The table lists about 750,000 clones, 80% to 95% of them singletons. Germline CDR1 is SGHVS and CDR2 is FQNEAQ. Trimming took 1 base from V and 4 from J, leaving 18 bases between them. The CDR3 covers 17 residues. Naive CD8 populations comprised CD45RO-negative cells positively selected for CCR7, excluding terminally differentiated effector memory CD45RA+ cells.

The TCR comes from a man aged 30 to 39 in good health. Sequencing used naive CD8+ T cells sorted from blood. The V gene is TRBV7-8, the J gene TRBJ2-3; D perhaps matches TRBD2 (5 bases). CDR3 residues: CASSLEQRSGPADTQYF. The CDR3 DNA reads TGTGCCAGCAGCTTAGAGCAGAGAAGCGGCCCTGCAGATACGCAGTATTTT.